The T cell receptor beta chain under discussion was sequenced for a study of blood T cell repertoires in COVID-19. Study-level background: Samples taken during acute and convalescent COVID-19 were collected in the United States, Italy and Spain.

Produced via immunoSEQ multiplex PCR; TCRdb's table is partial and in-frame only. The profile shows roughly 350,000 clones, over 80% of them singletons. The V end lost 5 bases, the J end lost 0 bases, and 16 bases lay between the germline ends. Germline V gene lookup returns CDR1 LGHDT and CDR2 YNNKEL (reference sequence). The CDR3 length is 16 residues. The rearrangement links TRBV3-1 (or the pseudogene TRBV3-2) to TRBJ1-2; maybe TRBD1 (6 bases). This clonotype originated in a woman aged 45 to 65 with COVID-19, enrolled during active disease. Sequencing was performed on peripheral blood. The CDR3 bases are TGTGCCAGCAGCACCCTAGGACAGCCCCCTAACTATGGCTACACCTTC. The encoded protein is CASSTLGQPPNYGYTF.